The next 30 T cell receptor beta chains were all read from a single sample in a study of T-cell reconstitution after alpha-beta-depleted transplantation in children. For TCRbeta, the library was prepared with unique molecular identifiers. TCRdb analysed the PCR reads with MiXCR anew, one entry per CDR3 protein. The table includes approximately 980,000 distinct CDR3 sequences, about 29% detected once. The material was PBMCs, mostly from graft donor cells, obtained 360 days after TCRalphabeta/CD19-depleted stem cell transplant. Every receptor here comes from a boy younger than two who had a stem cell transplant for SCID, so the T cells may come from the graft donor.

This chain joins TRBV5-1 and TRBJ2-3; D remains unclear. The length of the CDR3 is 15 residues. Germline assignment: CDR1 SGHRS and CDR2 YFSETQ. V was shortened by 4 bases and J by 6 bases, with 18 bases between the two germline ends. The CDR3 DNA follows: TGCGCCAGCAGCCCAGCAAACATTCATGGGGATACGCAGTATTTT. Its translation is CASSPANIHGDTQYF.

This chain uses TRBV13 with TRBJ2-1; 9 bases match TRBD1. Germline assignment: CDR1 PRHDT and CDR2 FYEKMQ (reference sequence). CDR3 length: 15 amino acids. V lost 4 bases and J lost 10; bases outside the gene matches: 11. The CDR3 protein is CASSSGTGLMWEQFF. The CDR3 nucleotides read TGTGCCAGCAGCTCGGGGACAGGGTTGATGTGGGAGCAGTTCTTC. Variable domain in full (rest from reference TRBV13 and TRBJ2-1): AAGVIQSPRHLIKEKRETATLKCYPIPRHDTVYWYQQGPGQDPQFLISFYEKMQSDKGSIPDRFSAQQFSDYHSELNMSSLELGDSALYFCASSSGTGLMWEQFFGPGTRLTVL.

The CDR3 sequence is CSSGSRRETQYF. The DNA of the CDR3 is TGCAGTTCCGGGTCTAGGCGAGAGACCCAGTACTTC. The chain uses TRBV20-1 and TRBJ2-5; D gene ambiguous. V was clipped by 8 bases and J by 4 bases, with 14 bases between them. The CDR3 has 12 amino acids. Germline loops: CDR1 DFQATT, CDR2 SNEGSKA (reference sequence).

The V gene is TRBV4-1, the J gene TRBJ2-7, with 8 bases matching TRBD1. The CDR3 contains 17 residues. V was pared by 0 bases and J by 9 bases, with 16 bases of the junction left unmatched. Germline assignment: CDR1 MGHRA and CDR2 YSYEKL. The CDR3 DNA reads TGCGCCAGCAGCCAAGAAGCAGGACAGGGAAACATGGACGGGCAGTACTTC. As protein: CASSQEAGQGNMDGQYF.

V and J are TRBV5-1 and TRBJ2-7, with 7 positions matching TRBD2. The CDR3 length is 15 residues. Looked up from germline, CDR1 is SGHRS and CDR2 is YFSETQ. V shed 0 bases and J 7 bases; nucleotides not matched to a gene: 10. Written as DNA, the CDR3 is TGCGCCAGCAGCTTGGCCGGACTAGAGTGGGGGGAGCAGTACTTC. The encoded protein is CASSLAGLEWGEQYF.

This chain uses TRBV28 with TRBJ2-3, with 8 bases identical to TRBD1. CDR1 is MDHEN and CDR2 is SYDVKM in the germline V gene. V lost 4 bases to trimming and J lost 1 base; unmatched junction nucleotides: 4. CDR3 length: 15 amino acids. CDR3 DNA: TGTGCCAGCAGTTCACAGACAGGGGGCACAGATACGCAGTATTTT. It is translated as CASSSQTGGTDTQYF.

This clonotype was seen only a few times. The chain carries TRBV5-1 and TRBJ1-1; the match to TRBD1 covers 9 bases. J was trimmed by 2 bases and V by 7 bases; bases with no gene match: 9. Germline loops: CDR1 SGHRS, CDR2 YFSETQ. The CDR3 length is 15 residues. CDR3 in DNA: TGCGCCAGCGGGGGCCCGGGACAGGGTAACACTGAAGCTTTCTTT. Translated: CASGGPGQGNTEAFF.

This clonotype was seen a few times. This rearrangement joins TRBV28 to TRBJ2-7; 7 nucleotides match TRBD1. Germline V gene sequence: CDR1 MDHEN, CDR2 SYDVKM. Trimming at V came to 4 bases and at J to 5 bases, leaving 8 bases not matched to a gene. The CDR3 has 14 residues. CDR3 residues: CASSSGQGVHEQYF. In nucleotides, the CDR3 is TGTGCCAGCAGTTCTGGGCAGGGGGTGCACGAGCAGTACTTC.

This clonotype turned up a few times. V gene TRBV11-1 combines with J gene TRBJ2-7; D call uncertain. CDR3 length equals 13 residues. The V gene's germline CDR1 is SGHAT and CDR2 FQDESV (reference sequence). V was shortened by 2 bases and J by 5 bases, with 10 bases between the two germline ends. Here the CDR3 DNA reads TGTGCCAGCAGCTTAAGCGTCATAGACGAGCAGTACTTC. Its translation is CASSLSVIDEQYF.

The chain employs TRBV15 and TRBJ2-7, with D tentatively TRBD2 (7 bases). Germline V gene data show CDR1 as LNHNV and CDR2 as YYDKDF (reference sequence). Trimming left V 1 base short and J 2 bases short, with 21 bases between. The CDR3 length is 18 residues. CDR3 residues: CATSRVGGDAGATYEQYF. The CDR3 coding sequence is TGTGCCACCAGCAGAGTCGGTGGTGACGCGGGGGCCACCTACGAGCAGTACTTC.

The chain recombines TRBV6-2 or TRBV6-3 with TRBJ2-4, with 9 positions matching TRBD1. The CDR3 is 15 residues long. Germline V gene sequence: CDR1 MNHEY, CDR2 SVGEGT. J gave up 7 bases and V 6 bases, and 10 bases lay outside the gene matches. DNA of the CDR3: TGTGCCAGCAGAACACCGGGACAGGGTTCTAACATTCAGTACTTC. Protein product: CASRTPGQGSNIQYF.

The CDR3 nucleotides read TGTGCCAGCAGCTCCGCGGGACAGGGGGCATCAATTCAGCCCCAGCATTTT. This translates into CASSSAGQGASIQPQHF. The chain is built from TRBV7-9 and TRBJ1-5; the match to TRBD1 covers 12 bases. There are 17 residues in the CDR3. Losses at the gene ends were 4 bases for V and 6 bases for J; bases not matched to a gene: 10. The germline CDR1 and CDR2 sequences are SEHNR and FQNEAQ (reference sequence).

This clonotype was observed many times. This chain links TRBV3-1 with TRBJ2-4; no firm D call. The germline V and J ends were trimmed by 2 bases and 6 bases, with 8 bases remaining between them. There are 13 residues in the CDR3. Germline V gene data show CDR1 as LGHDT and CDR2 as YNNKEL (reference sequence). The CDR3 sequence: CASSQKTVNIQYF. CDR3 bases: TGTGCCAGCAGCCAAAAGACTGTAAACATTCAGTACTTC.

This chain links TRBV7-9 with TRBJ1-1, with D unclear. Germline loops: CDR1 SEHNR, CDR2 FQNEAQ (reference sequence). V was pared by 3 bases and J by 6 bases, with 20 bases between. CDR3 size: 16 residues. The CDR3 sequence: CASSFGRERLYSEAFF. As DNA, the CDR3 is TGTGCCAGCAGCTTCGGGAGGGAGAGACTCTATTCTGAAGCTTTCTTT.

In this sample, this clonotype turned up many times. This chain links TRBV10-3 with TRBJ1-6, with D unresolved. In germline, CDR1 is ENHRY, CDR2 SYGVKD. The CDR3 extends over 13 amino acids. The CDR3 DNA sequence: TGTGCGGTAGGGAGCTCCTATAATTCACCCCTCCACTTT. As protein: CAVGSSYNSPLHF.

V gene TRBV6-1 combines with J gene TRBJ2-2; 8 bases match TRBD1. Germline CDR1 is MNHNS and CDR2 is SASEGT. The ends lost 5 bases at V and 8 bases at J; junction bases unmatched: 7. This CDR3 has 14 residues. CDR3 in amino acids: CASSIQGAGGELFF. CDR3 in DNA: TGTGCCAGCAGTATCCAGGGGGCGGGTGGGGAGCTGTTTTTT.

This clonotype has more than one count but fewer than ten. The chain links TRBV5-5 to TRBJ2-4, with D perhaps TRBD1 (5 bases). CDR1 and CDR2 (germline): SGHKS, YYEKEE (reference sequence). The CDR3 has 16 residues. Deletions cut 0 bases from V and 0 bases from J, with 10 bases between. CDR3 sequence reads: CASSLGQPVAKNIQYF. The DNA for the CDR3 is TGTGCCAGCAGCTTGGGACAGCCCGTAGCCAAAAACATTCAGTACTTC.

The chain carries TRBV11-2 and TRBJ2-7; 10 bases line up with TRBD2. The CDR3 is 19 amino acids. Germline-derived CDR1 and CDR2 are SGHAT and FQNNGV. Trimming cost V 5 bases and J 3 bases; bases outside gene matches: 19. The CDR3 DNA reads TGTGCCAGCAGCCCGGGGGGGTCTCTTCTAGCGGGGGCTTTCTACGAGCAGTACTTC. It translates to CASSPGGSLLAGAFYEQYF.

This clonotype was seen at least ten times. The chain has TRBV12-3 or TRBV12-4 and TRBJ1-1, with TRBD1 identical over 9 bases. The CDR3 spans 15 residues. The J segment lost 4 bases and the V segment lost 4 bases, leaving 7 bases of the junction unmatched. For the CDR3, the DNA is TGTGCCAGCAGTTCCGTAACAGGGGGCGTCACTGAAGCTTTCTTT. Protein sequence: CASSSVTGGVTEAFF.

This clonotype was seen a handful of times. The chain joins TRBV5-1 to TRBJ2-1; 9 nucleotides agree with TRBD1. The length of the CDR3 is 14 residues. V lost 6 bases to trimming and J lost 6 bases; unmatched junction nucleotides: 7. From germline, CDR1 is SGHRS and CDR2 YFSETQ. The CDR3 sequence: CASNPGQGLNEQFF. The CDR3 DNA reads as TGCGCCAGCAACCCGGGACAGGGTCTCAATGAGCAGTTCTTC.

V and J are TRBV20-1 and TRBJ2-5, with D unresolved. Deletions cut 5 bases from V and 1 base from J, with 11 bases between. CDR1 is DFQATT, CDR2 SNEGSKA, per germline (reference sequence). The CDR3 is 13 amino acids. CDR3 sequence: CSALDPFQETQYF. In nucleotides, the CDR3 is TGCAGTGCTCTTGACCCCTTCCAAGAGACCCAGTACTTC.

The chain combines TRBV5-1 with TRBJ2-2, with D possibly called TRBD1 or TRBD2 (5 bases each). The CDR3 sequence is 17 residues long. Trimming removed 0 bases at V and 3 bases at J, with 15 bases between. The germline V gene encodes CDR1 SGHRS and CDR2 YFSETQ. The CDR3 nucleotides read TGCGCCAGCAGCTTGGTCGGGGCTAAACCCCACACCGGGGAGCTGTTTTTT. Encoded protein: CASSLVGAKPHTGELFF. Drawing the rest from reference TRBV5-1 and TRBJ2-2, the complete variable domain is KAGVTQTPRYLIKTRGQQVTLSCSPISGHRSVSWYQQTPGQGLQFLFEYFSETQRNKGNFPGRFSGRQFSNSRSEMNVSTLELGDSALYLCASSLVGAKPHTGELFFGEGSRLTVL.

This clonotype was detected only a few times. Written as DNA, the CDR3 is TGTGCCAGTAGTATGAGGAACTGGAGAGACGCTCCCAACATTCAGTACTTC. Translating it yields CASSMRNWRDAPNIQYF. The J gene is TRBJ2-4, the V gene TRBV19, with no clear D. V was cut by 3 bases and J by 7 bases, with 22 bases left in between. Germline lookup yields CDR1 LNHDA and CDR2 SQIVND (reference sequence). The CDR3 length is 17 residues.

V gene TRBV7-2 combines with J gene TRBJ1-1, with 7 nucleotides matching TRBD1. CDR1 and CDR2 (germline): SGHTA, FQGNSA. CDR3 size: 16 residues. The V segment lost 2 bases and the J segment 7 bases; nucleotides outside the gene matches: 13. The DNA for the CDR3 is TGTGCCAGCAGCTTATTGCCAGGGGGTTCGCTCATTGAAGCTTTCTTT. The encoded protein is CASSLLPGGSLIEAFF.

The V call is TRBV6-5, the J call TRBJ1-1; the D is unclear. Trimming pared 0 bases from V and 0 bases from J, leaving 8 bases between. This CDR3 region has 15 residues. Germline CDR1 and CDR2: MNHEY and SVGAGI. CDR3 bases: TGTGCCAGCAGTTACTCGCCGTTTATGAACACTGAAGCTTTCTTT. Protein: CASSYSPFMNTEAFF.

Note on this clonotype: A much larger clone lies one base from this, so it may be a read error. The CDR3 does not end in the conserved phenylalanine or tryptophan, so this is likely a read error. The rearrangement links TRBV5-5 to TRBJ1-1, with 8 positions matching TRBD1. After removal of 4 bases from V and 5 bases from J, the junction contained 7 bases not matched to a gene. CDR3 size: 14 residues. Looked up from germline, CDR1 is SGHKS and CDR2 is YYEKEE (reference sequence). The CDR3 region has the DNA TGTGCCAGCAGCCCCCGGACAGGGTGGACTGAAGCTTTCTCT. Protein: CASSPRTGWTEAFS.

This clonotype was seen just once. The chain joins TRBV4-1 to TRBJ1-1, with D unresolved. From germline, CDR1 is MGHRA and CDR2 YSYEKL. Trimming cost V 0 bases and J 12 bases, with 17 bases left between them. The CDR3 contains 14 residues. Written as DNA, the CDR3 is TGCGCCAGCAGCCAAGACAGCTTATCCGTTAGGACTTTCTTT. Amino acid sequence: CASSQDSLSVRTFF.

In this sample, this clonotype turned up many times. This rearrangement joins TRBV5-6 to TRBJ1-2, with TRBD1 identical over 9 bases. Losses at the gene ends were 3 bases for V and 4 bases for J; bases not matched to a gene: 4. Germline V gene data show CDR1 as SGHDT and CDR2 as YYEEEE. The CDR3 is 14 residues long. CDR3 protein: CASSSDRGVYGYTF. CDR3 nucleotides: TGTGCCAGCAGCTCGGACAGGGGAGTCTATGGCTACACCTTC.

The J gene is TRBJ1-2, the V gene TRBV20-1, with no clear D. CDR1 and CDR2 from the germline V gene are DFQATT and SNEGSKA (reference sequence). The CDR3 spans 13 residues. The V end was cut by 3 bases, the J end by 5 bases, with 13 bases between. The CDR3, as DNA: TGCAGTGCTAGTCATCCCCTGCAATATGGCTACACCTTC. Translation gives CSASHPLQYGYTF.

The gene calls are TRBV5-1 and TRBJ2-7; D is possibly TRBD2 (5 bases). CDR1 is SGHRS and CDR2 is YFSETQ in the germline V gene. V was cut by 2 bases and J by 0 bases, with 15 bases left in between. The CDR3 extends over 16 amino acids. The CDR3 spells CASSFRTWTVSYEQYF. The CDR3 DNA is TGCGCCAGCAGCTTTAGGACTTGGACCGTCTCCTACGAGCAGTACTTC.